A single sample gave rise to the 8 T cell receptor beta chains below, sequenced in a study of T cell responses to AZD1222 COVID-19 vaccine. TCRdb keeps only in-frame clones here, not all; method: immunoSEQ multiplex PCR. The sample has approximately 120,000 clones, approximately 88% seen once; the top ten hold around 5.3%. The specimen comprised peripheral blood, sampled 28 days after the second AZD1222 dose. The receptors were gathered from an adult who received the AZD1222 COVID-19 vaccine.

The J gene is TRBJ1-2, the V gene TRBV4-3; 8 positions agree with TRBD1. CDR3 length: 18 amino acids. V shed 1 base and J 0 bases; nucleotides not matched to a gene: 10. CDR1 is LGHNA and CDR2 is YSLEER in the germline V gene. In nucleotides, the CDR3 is TGCGCCAGCAGCCAAGGCGAGACAGGGGAAGAGACTAACTATGGCTACACCTTC. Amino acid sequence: CASSQGETGEETNYGYTF.

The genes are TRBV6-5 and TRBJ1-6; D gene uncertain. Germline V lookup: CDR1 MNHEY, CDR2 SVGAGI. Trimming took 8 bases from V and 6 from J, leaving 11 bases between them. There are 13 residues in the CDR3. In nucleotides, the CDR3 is TGTGCCAGCCGACGGGAGATTAATTCACCCCTCCACTTT. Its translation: CASRREINSPLHF.

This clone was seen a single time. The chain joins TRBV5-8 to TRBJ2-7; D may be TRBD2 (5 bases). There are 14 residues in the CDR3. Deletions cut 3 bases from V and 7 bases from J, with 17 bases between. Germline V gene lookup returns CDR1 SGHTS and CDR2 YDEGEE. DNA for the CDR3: TGTGCCAGCAGCTCCCGGACGGGAACTGGAGAGCAGTACTTC. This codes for CASSSRTGTGEQYF.

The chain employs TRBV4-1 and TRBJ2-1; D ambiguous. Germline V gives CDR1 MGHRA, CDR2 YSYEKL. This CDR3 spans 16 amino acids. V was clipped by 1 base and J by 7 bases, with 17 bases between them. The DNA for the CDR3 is TGCGCCAGCAGCCAAGGGTTAATGGCAGGTTTTAATGAGCAGTTCTTC. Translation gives CASSQGLMAGFNEQFF.

CDR3 in amino acids: CASSLASDRPSANYGYTF. The CDR3 nucleotides are TGTGCCAGCAGCTTAGCGTCAGACAGACCTTCAGCTAACTATGGCTACACCTTC. The chain combines TRBV7-2 with TRBJ1-2; tentatively, D is TRBD1 (5 bases). Germline CDR1 is SGHTA and CDR2 is FQGNSA. The CDR3 length is 18 residues. V was shortened by 0 bases and J by 0 bases, with 17 bases between the two germline ends.

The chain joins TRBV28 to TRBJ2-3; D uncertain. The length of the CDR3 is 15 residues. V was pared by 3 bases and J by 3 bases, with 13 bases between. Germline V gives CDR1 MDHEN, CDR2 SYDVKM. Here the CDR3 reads CASSFPGGGTDTQYF. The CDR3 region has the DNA TGTGCCAGCAGTTTCCCAGGCGGTGGGACAGATACGCAGTATTTT.

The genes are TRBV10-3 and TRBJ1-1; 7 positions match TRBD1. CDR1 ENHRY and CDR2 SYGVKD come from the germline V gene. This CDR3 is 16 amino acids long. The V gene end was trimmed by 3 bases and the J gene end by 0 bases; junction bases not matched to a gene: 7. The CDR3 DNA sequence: TGTGCCATCAGTGAAGTTCGGGACAGATTGAACACTGAAGCTTTCTTT. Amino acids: CAISEVRDRLNTEAFF.

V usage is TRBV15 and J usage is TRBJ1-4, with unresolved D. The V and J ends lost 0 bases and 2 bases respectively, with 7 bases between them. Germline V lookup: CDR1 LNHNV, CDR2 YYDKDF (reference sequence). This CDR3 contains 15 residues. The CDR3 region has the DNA TGTGCCACCAGCAGAGATTTACTTACTAATGAAAAACTGTTTTTT. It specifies CATSRDLLTNEKLFF.